The next 14 T cell receptor beta chains were all read from a single sample in a study of response to subunit inactivated influenza vaccine. TCRdb independently ran MiXCR on the RT-PCR reads; one entry per CDR3 protein. The profile shows fewer than 650,000 distinct CDR3 sequences, 10% to 15% of them singletons. The material was PBMCs from blood, obtained about 6 weeks after vaccination. Receptors originate from a man in his fifties who received an inactivated influenza vaccine.

J is TRBJ2-1 and V is TRBV7-9; D might be TRBD2 (5 bases). CDR3 length: 14 residues. The V end lost 1 base, the J end lost 8 bases, and 12 bases lay between the germline ends. In germline, CDR1 is SEHNR, CDR2 FQNEAQ (reference sequence). The CDR3 sequence: CASSLGPLGDEQFF. The CDR3 nucleotides are TGTGCCAGCAGCTTAGGCCCCTTGGGAGATGAGCAGTTCTTC.

This clonotype was found many times. The chain joins TRBV20-1 to TRBJ2-5; 9 bases map to TRBD2. The ends lost 2 bases at V and 5 bases at J; junction bases unmatched: 9. Looked up from germline, CDR1 is DFQATT and CDR2 is SNEGSKA (reference sequence). CDR3 length: 15 residues. CDR3 nucleotides: TGCAGTGCTAGACCCATAGCGGGGGCCTCGGAGACCCAGTACTTC. As protein: CSARPIAGASETQYF.

The chain has TRBV11-2 and TRBJ2-3; D gene uncertain. With 4 bases removed from V and 5 bases from J, the gap between germline ends came to 10 bases. Germline V gives CDR1 SGHAT, CDR2 FQNNGV. CDR3 length equals 13 residues. CDR3 amino acids: CASSSGGIDTQYF. Here the CDR3 DNA reads TGTGCCAGCAGCTCCGGCGGTATAGATACGCAGTATTTT.

The V call is TRBV7-8, the J call TRBJ2-1, with 12 positions matching TRBD2. Trimming cost V 0 bases and J 10 bases; bases outside gene matches: 10. Germline assignment: CDR1 SGHVS and CDR2 FQNEAQ. The CDR3 is made up of 17 amino acids. The CDR3 DNA sequence: TGTGCCAGCAGCTTAGCGGCTAGCGGGAGGGCCGGGAACGAGCAGTTCTTC. It specifies CASSLAASGRAGNEQFF.

The gene calls are TRBV5-1 and TRBJ2-1; D gene unclear. Trimming took off 0 bases at V and 6 bases at J, with 13 bases between the two ends. Germline CDR1 and CDR2: SGHRS and YFSETQ. The CDR3 extends over 15 amino acids. CDR3 in DNA: TGCGCCAGCAGCTTGGGTGAATCCCTTTCCAATGAGCAGTTCTTC. Its translation: CASSLGESLSNEQFF.

This clonotype has just a few counts. V is TRBV12-3 or TRBV12-4 and J is TRBJ2-7, with 9 bases lining up with TRBD1. V dropped 6 bases and J dropped 4; count of bases not matched to a gene: 7. The CDR3 sequence is 14 residues long. The CDR3 spells CASSRGTGWYEQYF. The CDR3 DNA reads as TGTGCCAGCAGCCGCGGGACAGGGTGGTACGAGCAGTACTTC.

This clonotype showed up many times. The rearrangement uses TRBV5-6 and TRBJ2-1, with 8 bases matching TRBD1. CDR3 length: 13 residues. V lost 4 bases, J lost 6 bases, and 3 bases stayed unmatched. Germline assignment: CDR1 SGHDT and CDR2 YYEEEE. CDR3 protein: CASSRTGFNEQFF. Here the CDR3 DNA reads TGTGCCAGCAGCAGGACAGGGTTCAATGAGCAGTTCTTC.

The sample holds many counts of this clonotype. The chain links TRBV7-9 to TRBJ2-7, with D perhaps TRBD1 (6 bases). V was pared by 5 bases and J by 7 bases, with 18 bases between. Germline loops: CDR1 SEHNR, CDR2 FQNEAQ (reference sequence). This CDR3 has 14 residues. The CDR3 is CASSPWTVPREQYF. CDR3 nucleotides: TGTGCCAGCAGCCCCTGGACAGTCCCGAGGGAGCAGTACTTC.

To note about this clonotype: Just one base apart from a much larger clone, this may be a read error. The chain recombines TRBV10-3 with TRBJ2-3, with D unresolved. Trimming cost V 6 bases and J 7 bases, with 11 bases left between them. CDR1 and CDR2 (germline): ENHRY, SYGVKD. The CDR3 extends over 12 amino acids. Here the CDR3 DNA reads TGTGCCATCAGCCGGGCCGGCAATACGCAGTATTTT. Protein: CAISRAGNTQYF.

The sample holds a few counts of this clonotype. The chain is built from TRBV28 and TRBJ1-1; D gene unclear. Looked up from germline, CDR1 is MDHEN and CDR2 is SYDVKM. The CDR3 totals 16 residues. V was clipped by 5 bases and J by 1 base, with 17 bases between them. CDR3 protein: CASSPIIPRENTEAFF. CDR3 sequence (DNA): TGTGCCAGCAGTCCAATTATTCCAAGGGAGAACACTGAAGCTTTCTTT.

This clonotype was seen only a few times. The gene calls are TRBV3-1 and TRBJ2-4; D perhaps matches TRBD2 (5 bases). Per the germline V gene, CDR1 is LGHDT and CDR2 is YNNKEL (reference sequence). The germline V and J ends were trimmed by 0 bases and 6 bases, with 12 bases remaining between them. The CDR3 sequence is 15 residues long. CDR3 DNA sequence: TGTGCCAGCAGCCAAGATCCGGGATCGGGAAACATTCAGTACTTC. Encoded protein: CASSQDPGSGNIQYF.

This rearrangement joins TRBV6-2 or TRBV6-3 to TRBJ2-1; 7 positions match TRBD1. Germline V gene lookup returns CDR1 MNHEY and CDR2 SVGEGT. This CDR3 is built from 16 residues. Trimming removed 0 bases from V and 2 bases from J; junction bases left unmatched: 4. In nucleotides, the CDR3 is TGTGCCAGCAGTTACTCGAGTCAGGGGGCCTACAATGAGCAGTTCTTC. It translates to CASSYSSQGAYNEQFF.

The sample holds many counts of this clonotype. V and J are TRBV7-9 and TRBJ2-6, with TRBD1 as a possible D gene (6 bases). V was shortened by 6 bases and J by 4 bases, with 13 bases between the two germline ends. CDR3 length: 15 residues. CDR1 is SEHNR, CDR2 FQNEAQ, per germline (reference sequence). In nucleotides, the CDR3 is TGTGCCAGCAGTCTTACAGGGTCGGGGGCCAACGTCCTGACTTTC. Residues: CASSLTGSGANVLTF. The entire variable domain, with the rest obtained from reference TRBV7-9 and TRBJ2-6, is as follows: DTGVSQNPRHKITKRGQNVTFRCDPISEHNRLYWYRQTLGQGPEFLTYFQNEAQLEKSRLLSDRFSAERPKGSFSTLEIQRTEQGDSAMYLCASSLTGSGANVLTFGAGSRLTVL.

This clonotype was seen at least ten times. The chain uses TRBV3-1 and TRBJ2-7, with 7 nucleotides matching TRBD2. This CDR3 comprises 16 residues. Germline assignment: CDR1 LGHDT and CDR2 YNNKEL (reference sequence). After removal of 0 bases from V and 5 bases from J, the junction contained 10 bases not matched to a gene. The CDR3 nucleotides read TGTGCCAGCAGCCAAGAATTGCGCGGGAGAGGCCACGAGCAGTACTTC. As protein: CASSQELRGRGHEQYF.